This paragraph reports one TCR beta chain. Its antigen target is currently unknown. Base-call qualities are not available, and no considerably larger clone is one nucleotide away. These data are taken from a study of T cells after yellow fever vaccination (dated by TCRdb to about 2019). About the study as a whole: The SMART-Seq v4 Ultra Low Input RNA kit was used to prepare libraries from fractions with low cell numbers. To follow T-cell clones before and after both primary and booster YFV17D yellow fever vaccination, bulk TCR alpha and beta repertoires underwent longitudinal sequencing. Two healthy male donors, one aged 18 to 29 and one aged 30 to 40 years, were included in the cohort. Bulk PBMC replicates and cell subsets were isolated from blood drawn at multiple timepoints before and after both primary and secondary immunization. Broader findings and caveats from the paper: After the booster, most of the clones that had expanded following primary vaccination were detected again (approximately 95% of CD4 and around 88% of CD8), which suggests that memory was broadly maintained. A small fraction of clonotypes showed up in both the CD4 and CD8 compartments, probably as a result of convergent recombination. Only two donors were included in the study, so the extent to which the findings can be generalized is limited. Compared with the primary T-cell response, the secondary T-cell response was faster but weaker, reaching its peak on day 5 rather than on day 15. Computational filtering was required because FACS-sorted repertoires could contain abundant contaminating clonotypes from the bulk population.

V is shortened by 6 bases, J by 5 bases, and the region joining them spans 16 bases. The CDR3 runs 14 amino acids, cysteine and phenylalanine included. Only CDR3 DNA remains: 42 bases, in frame from the first base. Taken with the paper, the label for treatment or condition translates to: live attenuated yellow fever vaccine strain. PBMCs were isolated from peripheral blood using a standard Ficoll-Paque protocol. CD4 and CD8 T-cell fractions were isolated with Dynabeads CD4 and CD8 positive selection kits. TriZol was used to extract RNA from bulk PBMCs, from CD4 and CD8 fractions, and from dextramer-positive and dextramer-negative fractions. The sequencer listed for this sample is Illumina NovaSeq 6000. Synthesis of TCR cDNA relied on 5'RACE template switching, a step that introduced a universal primer site along with unique molecular identifiers. Priming of cDNA synthesis was performed from both the TCR alpha and TCR beta constant segments. Two PCR steps were used to amplify libraries, with sample barcodes and sequencing adapters being added in the second step. Sequencing of libraries was performed on Illumina HiSeq 2500 (2x100 bp) or NovaSeq (2x150 bp). The study's processing was this. Demultiplexing of reads and collapsing into UMI consensus sequences were performed with MIGEC, and V(D)J alignment was carried out with MiXCR. Vaccine-responding clonotypes were defined with edgeR using replicate PBMC samples, requiring FDR below 0.01 and a log2 fold change above 5 up to day 15. Each bulk clonotype was labeled CD4 or CD8 based on which sequenced repertoire, CD4 or CD8, contained the clonotype at higher abundance. The raw public reads went through TCRdb reprocessing: fastp at Q25, MiXCR clone calling, in-frame beta chains kept. Rows merge per CDR3 protein into single entries with the most common DNA and genes. The V and J calls come from TCRdb's annotation, not from the publication. In all, the sample holds about 220,000 distinct CDR3 sequences, and approximately 3% of those were seen once. The ten largest clonotypes hold approximately 3.5% of the sample.

This sequence was found in a man aged 18-30 years who received the YFV17D yellow fever vaccine. This chain is built from TRBV12-3 or TRBV12-4 and TRBJ2-5; the best D guess is TRBD2, with 6 bases matching. Sample: CD4+ T cells sorted from PBMCs, taken 10 days after the yellow fever booster vaccination. The CDR3 protein is CASRATGVRETQYF. The sequenced DNA: TGTGCCAGCAGGGCAACGGGGGTTCGGGAGACCCAGTACTTC.